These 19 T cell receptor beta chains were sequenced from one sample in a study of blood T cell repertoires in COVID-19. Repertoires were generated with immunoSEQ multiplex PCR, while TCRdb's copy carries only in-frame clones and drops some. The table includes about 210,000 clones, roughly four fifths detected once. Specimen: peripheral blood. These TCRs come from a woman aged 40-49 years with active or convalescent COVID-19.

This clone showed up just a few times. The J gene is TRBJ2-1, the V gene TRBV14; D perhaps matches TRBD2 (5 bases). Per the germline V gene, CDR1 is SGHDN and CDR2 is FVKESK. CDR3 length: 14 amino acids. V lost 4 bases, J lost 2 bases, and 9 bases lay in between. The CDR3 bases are TGTGCCAGCAGCCCTCCTAGCACCTACAATGAGCAGTTCTTC. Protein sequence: CASSPPSTYNEQFF.

The CDR3 DNA reads TGTGCCAGCAGCTCCGCCGGTGAGCGGGAGTTTCTAGATACGCAGTATTTT. This gives the protein CASSSAGEREFLDTQYF. The chain has TRBV7-9 and TRBJ2-3; 8 positions match TRBD2. CDR1 is SEHNR, CDR2 FQNEAQ, per germline (reference sequence). Trimming cost V 4 bases and J 5 bases; bases outside gene matches: 14. The CDR3 is 17 residues long.

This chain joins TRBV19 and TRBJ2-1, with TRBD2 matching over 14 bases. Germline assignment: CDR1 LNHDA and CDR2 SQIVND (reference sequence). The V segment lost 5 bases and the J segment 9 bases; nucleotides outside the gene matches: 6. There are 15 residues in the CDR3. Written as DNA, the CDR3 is TGTGCCAGTAGTGAGACTAGCGGGGGGGTACTTGAGCAGTTCTTC. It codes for CASSETSGGVLEQFF.

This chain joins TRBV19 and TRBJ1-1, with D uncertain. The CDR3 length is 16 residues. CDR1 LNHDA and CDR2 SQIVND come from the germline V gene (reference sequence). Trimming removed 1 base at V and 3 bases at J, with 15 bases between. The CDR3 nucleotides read TGTGCCAGTAGTATAGTAGAAGGTCAGAGGGACACTGAAGCTTTCTTT. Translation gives CASSIVEGQRDTEAFF.

The CDR3 reads CASTSRGNSPLHF. CDR3 DNA: TGTGCCAGCACCTCAAGGGGTAATTCACCCCTCCACTTT. The chain recombines TRBV6-5 with TRBJ1-6; maybe TRBD1 (5 bases). The germline CDR1 and CDR2 sequences are MNHEY and SVGAGI. The CDR3 is made up of 13 amino acids. Trimming pared 7 bases from V and 6 bases from J, leaving 10 bases between.

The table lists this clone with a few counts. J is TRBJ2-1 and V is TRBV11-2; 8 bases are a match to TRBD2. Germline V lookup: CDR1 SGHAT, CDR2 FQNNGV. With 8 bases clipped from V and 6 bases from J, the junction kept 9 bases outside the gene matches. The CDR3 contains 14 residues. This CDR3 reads CASELGGGRNEQFF. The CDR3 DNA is TGTGCCAGCGAGCTGGGCGGGGGGCGCAATGAGCAGTTCTTC.

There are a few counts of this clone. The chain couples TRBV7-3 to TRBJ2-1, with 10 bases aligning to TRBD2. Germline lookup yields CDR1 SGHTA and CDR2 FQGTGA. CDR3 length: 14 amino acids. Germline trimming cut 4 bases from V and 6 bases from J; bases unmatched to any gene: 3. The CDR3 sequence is CASSYGLAANEQFF. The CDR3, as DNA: TGTGCCAGCAGCTATGGACTAGCGGCCAATGAGCAGTTCTTC.

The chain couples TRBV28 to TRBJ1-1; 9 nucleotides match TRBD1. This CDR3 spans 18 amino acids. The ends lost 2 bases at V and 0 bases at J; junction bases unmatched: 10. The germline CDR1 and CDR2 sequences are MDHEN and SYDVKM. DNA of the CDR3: TGTGCCAGCAGTTTAATGGGACAGGGTTTTGGATTGAACACTGAAGCTTTCTTT. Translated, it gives CASSLMGQGFGLNTEAFF.

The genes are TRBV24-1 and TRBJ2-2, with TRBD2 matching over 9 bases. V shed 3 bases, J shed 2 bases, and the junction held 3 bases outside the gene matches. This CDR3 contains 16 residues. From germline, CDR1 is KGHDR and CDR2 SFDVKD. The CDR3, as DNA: TGTGCCACCAGTGATGTGCGGGGGGGTAACACCGGGGAGCTGTTTTTT. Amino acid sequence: CATSDVRGGNTGELFF.

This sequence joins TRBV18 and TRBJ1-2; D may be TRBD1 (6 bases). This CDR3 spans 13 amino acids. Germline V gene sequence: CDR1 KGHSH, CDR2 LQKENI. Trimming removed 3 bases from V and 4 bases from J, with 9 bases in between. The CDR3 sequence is CASSPMDSYGYTF. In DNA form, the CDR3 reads TGTGCCAGCTCACCGATGGACAGCTATGGCTACACCTTC.

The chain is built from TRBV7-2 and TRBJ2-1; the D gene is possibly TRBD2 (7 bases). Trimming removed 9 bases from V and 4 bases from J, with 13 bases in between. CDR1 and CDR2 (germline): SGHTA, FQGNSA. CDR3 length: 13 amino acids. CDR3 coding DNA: TGTGCCAGTACGGGGGGCCGATACAATGAGCAGTTCTTC. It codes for CASTGGRYNEQFF.

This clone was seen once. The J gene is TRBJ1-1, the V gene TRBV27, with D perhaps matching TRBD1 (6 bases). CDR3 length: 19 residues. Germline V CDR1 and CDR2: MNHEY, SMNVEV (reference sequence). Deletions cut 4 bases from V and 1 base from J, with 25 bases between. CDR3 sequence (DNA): TGTGCCAGCAGTTCCCTCCTCCGCCACTCCGGACAGCCGAACACTGAAGCTTTCTTT. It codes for CASSSLLRHSGQPNTEAFF.

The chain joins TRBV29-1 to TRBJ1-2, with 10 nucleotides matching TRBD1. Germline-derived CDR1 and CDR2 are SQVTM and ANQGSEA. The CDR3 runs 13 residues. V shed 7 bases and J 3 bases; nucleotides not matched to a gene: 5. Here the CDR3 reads CSGRQGADYGYTF. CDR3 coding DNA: TGCAGCGGACGACAGGGGGCTGACTATGGCTACACCTTC.

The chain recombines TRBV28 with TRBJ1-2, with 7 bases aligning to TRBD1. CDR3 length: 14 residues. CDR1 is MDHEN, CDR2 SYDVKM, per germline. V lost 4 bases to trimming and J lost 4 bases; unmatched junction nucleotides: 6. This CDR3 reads CASSYGTEGYGYTF. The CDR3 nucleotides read TGTGCCAGCAGTTATGGGACAGAGGGCTATGGCTACACCTTC.

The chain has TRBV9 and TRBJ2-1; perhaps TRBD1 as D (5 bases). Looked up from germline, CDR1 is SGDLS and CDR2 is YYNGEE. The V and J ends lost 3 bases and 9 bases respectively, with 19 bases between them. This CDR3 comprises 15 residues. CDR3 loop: CASSEALRPQGEQFF. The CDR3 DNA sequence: TGTGCCAGCAGCGAGGCCCTACGGCCCCAGGGTGAGCAGTTCTTC.

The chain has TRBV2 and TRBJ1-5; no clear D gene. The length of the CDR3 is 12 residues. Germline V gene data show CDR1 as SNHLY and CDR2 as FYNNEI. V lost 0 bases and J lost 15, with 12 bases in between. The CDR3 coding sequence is TGTGCCAGCAGTGAAGCGCTGGGCTACCCGCATTTT. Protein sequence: CASSEALGYPHF. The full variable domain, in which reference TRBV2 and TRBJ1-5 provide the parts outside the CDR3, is EPEVTQTPSHQVTQMGQEVILRCVPISNHLYFYWYRQILGQKVEFLVSFYNNEISEKSEIFDDQFSVERPDGSNFTLKIRSTKLEDSAMYFCASSEALGYPHFGDGTRLSIL.

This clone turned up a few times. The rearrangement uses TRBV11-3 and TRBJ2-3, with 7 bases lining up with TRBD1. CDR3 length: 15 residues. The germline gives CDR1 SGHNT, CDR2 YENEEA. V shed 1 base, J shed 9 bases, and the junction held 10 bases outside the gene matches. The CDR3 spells CASSLGSGQGDTQYF. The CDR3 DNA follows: TGTGCCAGCAGCTTAGGATCCGGGCAGGGGGACACGCAGTATTTT.

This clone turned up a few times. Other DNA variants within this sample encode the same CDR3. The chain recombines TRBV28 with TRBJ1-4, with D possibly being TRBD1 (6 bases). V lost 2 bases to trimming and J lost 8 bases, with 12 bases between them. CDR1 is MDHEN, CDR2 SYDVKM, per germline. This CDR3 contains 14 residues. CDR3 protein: CASSLVQGVEKLFF. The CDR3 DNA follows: TGTGCCAGCAGTTTAGTACAGGGAGTGGAAAAACTGTTTTTT.

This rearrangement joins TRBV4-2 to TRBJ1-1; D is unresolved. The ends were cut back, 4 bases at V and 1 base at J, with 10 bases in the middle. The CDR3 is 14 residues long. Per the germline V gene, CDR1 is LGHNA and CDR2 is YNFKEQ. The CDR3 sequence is CASSPTAGNTEAFF. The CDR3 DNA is TGTGCCAGCAGCCCAACCGCGGGGAACACTGAAGCTTTCTTT.